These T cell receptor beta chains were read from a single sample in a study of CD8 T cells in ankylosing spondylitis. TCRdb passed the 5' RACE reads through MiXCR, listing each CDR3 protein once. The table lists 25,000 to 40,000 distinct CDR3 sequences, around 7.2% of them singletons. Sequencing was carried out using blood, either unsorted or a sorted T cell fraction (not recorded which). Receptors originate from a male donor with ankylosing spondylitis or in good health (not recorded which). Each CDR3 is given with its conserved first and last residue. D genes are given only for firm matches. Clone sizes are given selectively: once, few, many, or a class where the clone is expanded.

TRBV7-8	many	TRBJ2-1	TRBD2	TGTGCCAGCAGCTTACGGACTAGCGGGAGAGGAGGATGGAATGAGCAGTTCTTC	CASSLRTSGRGGWNEQFF
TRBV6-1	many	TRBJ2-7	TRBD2	TGTGCCAGCAGACCGGGACTAGTTCTAGGCGAGCAGTACTTC	CASRPGLVLGEQYF
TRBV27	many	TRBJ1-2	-	TGTGCCAGCAGTTTATCTTTGGCAGGGAATAACTATGGCTACACCTTC	CASSLSLAGNNYGYTF
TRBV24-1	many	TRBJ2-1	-	TGTGCCACCAGTGATTCAAATTTACCCCTCCCAGGGGACCCCTACAATGAGCAGTTCTTC	CATSDSNLPLPGDPYNEQFF
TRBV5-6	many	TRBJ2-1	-	TGTGCCAGCACCCAGGCAGGGTTGGGTGAGCAGTTCTTC	CASTQAGLGEQFF
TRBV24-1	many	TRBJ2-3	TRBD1	TGTGCCACCAGTCCGACAGGGTTGAGCACAGATACGCAGTATTTT	CATSPTGLSTDTQYF
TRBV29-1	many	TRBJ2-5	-	TGCAGCGCCGGGGACACCCAAATGGGGACCCAGTACTTC	CSAGDTQMGTQYF
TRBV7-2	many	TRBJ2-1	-	TGTGCCAGCAGCTTAGCGCGACTAGTTTTCGATGAGCAGTTCTTC	CASSLARLVFDEQFF
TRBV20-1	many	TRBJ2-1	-	TGCAGTGCGTCTAGGGGGAGGGTCACCTACAATGAGCAGTTCTTC	CSASRGRVTYNEQFF
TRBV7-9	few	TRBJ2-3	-	TGTGCCAGCAGCACCCGGACAGATACGCAGTATTTT	CASSTRTDTQYF
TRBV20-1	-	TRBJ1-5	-	TGCAGTGCTAGATCGCTCCAGGGGCGCAATCAGCCCCAGCATTTT	CSARSLQGRNQPQHF
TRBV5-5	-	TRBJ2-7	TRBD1	TGTGCCAGCAGCCCGACCCTGGACAGGGGCTCCTACGAGCAGTACTTC	CASSPTLDRGSYEQYF
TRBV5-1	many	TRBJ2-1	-	TGCGCCAGCAGCCCGGACTACAATGAGCAGTTCTTC	CASSPDYNEQFF
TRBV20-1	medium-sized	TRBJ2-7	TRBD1	TGCAGTGCTAGATCGACAGGGGGCTCCTACGAGCAGTACTTC	CSARSTGGSYEQYF
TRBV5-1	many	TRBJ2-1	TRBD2	TGCGCCAGCAGCTTCTCGACTAGCGGAGCGGGAAATGAGCAGTTCTTC	CASSFSTSGAGNEQFF
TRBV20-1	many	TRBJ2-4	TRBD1	TGCAGTGCCCTATTACCCCCAGGGGGCGCTCCCAAAAACATTCAGTACTTC	CSALLPPGGAPKNIQYF
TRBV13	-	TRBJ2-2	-	TGTGCCGGTCAAGGGGGGCAGGGGTACACCGGGGAGCTGTTTTTT	CAGQGGQGYTGELFF
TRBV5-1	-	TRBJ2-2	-	TGCGCCAGCAGCTTGGAACCCACAGGGACCACCGGGGAGCTGTTTTTT	CASSLEPTGTTGELFF
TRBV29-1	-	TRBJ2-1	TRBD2	TGCAGCGTTGAGGGCGGGAGGGCCTACAATGAGCAGTTCTTC	CSVEGGRAYNEQFF
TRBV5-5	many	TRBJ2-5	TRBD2	TGTGCCAGCAGCTTGGGACTAGCGGTCCCTCGGGAGACCCAGTACTTC	CASSLGLAVPRETQYF
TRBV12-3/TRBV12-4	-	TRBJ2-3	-	TGTGCCAGCAGTTTAGGTCCGGGAGATACGCAGTATTTT	CASSLGPGDTQYF
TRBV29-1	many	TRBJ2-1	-	TGCAGCGTTGGGGACAACCGACGGACGGTGGTGGAGTTCTTC	CSVGDNRRTVVEFF
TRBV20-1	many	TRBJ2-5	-	TGCAGTGCTTTACCCGGGGCCAGGAGCGAGACCCAGTACTTC	CSALPGARSETQYF
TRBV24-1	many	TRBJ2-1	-	TGTGCCACCAGTGATACGCTGAATGAGCAGTTCTTC	CATSDTLNEQFF
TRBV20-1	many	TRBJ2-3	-	TGCAGTGCTAGATCGTTGGTTGGGCGGGACCCCGGGGGTACGCAGTATTTT	CSARSLVGRDPGGTQYF
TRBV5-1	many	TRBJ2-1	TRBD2	TGCGCCAGCAGCGGAACACTAGCGGGAGGGCTATTGAATGAGCAGTTCTTC	CASSGTLAGGLLNEQFF
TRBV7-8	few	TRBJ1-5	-	TGTGCCAGCAGCCAGGACAGCGATGTTTATAGCGGGCAGCCCCAGCATTTT	CASSQDSDVYSGQPQHF
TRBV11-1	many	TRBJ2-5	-	TGTGCCAGCAGCCTTGGGACGGTCGGGGAAGAGACCCAGTACTTC	CASSLGTVGEETQYF